These T cell receptor beta chains were read from a single sample in a study of PD-1 blockade in classical Hodgkin lymphoma. The protocol was immunoSEQ multiplex PCR, while the TCRdb copy is restricted to in-frame clones and leaves out a portion. The sample holds about 13,000 clones, roughly 80% seen once. Specimen: peripheral blood mononuclear cells (PBMCs), collected before the fourth cycle of nivolumab. Receptors were obtained from a human donor with classical Hodgkin lymphoma. The CDR3 runs from the conserved cysteine through the conserved F or W.

TRBV11-2 | CASSYRRDRGNYEQYF
TRBV4-1 | CASSQGAGSYEQYF
TRBV6-1 | CASSETLGDEQFF
TRBV5-1 | CASSTGSSYEQYF
TRBV7-8 | CASSFGESYEQYF
TRBV19 | CASSTRTYGYTF
TRBV6-6 | CASRGSGGSYEQYF
TRBV6-4 | CASRTSGSLKLFF
TRBV28 | CASHRGSFLYNEQFF
TRBV19 | CASSISTRTVQDTF
TRBV28 | CASGGRFNSPLHF
TRBV7-9 | CASSAEAGYEQYF
TRBV4-3 | CASSRTPEETQYF
TRBV7-3 | CASSPSGSGGKDTQYF
TRBV7-8 | CASSLEDSYGYTF
TRBV4-1 | CASSQGFPGNTIYF
TRBV5-1 | CASSIWDREETQYF
TRBV7-3 | CASSLTGPGELFF
TRBV5-8 | CASSLGTGTGYGYTF
TRBV7-8 | CASRTGNTGELFF
TRBV9 | CASSVLAGGQDTQYF
TRBV7-9 | CASSLTGGRETQYF
TRBV6-1 | CASSDRDGRSYEQYF
TRBV28 | CASSLWRLSGGPGELFF
TRBV7-3 | CASSFWAQGRNEQFF
TRBV5-4 | CASSLGEEGNSPLHF
TRBV28 | CASSVKFGWTANEKLFF
TRBV4-3 | CASSQGTDNEQFF
TRBV10-3 | CAIRATSGGNNEQFF
TRBV15 | CATSRVPTGTGGNIQYF
TRBV18 | CASSPQGGDGYTF
TRBV5-1 | CASSLALSSVETQYF
TRBV12-5 | CASGNHGQVITYTEAFF
TRBV9 | CASSQWGNEKLFF
TRBV6-6 | CASTPDGGYNSPLHF
TRBV5-4 | CASSPTGGGYTF
TRBV19 | CASSIGGREQYF
TRBV30 | CAWSTWTGGYEQYF
TRBV19 | CASSRQGITGELFF
TRBV5-6 | CASSPPPQGPGLYEQYF
TRBV7-2 | CASSLRPGVTDTQYF
TRBV29-1 | CSVEVLSTGANTEAFF
TRBV7-2 | CASSSSGGVTGELFF
TRBV11-2 | CASSLVGGPNEKLFF
TRBV4-1 | CASSQMARYQGEKLFF
TRBV29-1 | CSVKPVSRERMPEEQFF
TRBV19 | CASSTPGGVDYGYTF
TRBV12-5 | CASGLGTDREGNTIYF
TRBV7-2 | CASSLIPRVLNEQFF
TRBV18 | CASSPRTGGANTGELFF
TRBV7-2 | CASSPSGTAGKLFF
TRBV7-9 | CASSLPRQPNYEQYF
TRBV5-1 | CASRPSTDTQYF